The next 21 T cell receptor beta chains were all read from a single sample in a study of cytomegalovirus exposure and HLA in healthy donors. Researchers ran the PCR with 60 Vbeta and 13 Jbeta primers. TCRdb's table, derived via immunoSEQ multiplex PCR, lists solely in-frame clones and lacks some. The sample lists a few hundred thousand clones; about 70% were seen once. Sequencing was carried out using PBMCs. The receptors originated from a young woman in good health and CMV-seronegative.

The chain combines TRBV25-1 with TRBJ2-1; 7 bases agree with TRBD2. There are 13 residues in the CDR3. J gave up 10 bases and V 4 bases, and 7 bases lay outside the gene matches. Germline loops: CDR1 MGHDK, CDR2 SYGVNS. The CDR3 DNA sequence: TGTGCCAGCAGTGGGTCGGGACTACCGGAGCAGTTCTTC. Residues: CASSGSGLPEQFF.

The rearrangement links TRBV2 to TRBJ2-5, with D possibly matching TRBD2 (5 bases). V was pared by 10 bases and J by 4 bases, with 16 bases between. The CDR3 has 13 amino acids. Germline CDR1 and CDR2: SNHLY and FYNNEI. This CDR3 reads CANSPLLGETQYF. The CDR3 coding sequence is TGTGCCAACAGCCCCCTACTAGGAGAGACCCAGTACTTC.

This chain uses TRBV6-6 with TRBJ1-3; the match to TRBD1 covers 10 bases. Germline values: CDR1 MNHNY, CDR2 SVGAGI (reference sequence). The V gene end was trimmed by 6 bases and the J gene end by 0 bases; junction bases not matched to a gene: 5. The length of the CDR3 is 16 residues. The chain's CDR3 is CASRRDRGVSGNTIYF. The CDR3 coding sequence is TGTGCCAGCAGGAGGGACAGGGGCGTCTCTGGAAACACCATATATTTT.

This clone showed up just a few times. The rearrangement links TRBV6-5 to TRBJ1-1; 7 nucleotides match TRBD1. The length of the CDR3 is 13 residues. In germline, CDR1 is MNHEY, CDR2 SVGAGI. J was trimmed by 10 bases and V by 4 bases; bases with no gene match: 9. The CDR3: CASSSTGPLGAFF. The CDR3 nucleotides are TGTGCCAGCAGTTCGACAGGGCCGTTGGGAGCTTTCTTT.

The V call is TRBV2, the J call TRBJ1-1, with D tentatively TRBD1 (5 bases). Germline V gene data show CDR1 as SNHLY and CDR2 as FYNNEI. The CDR3 is 14 residues long. V lost 4 bases and J lost 1, with 10 bases in between. CDR3 loop: CASSARGGNTEAFF. For the CDR3, the DNA is TGTGCCAGCAGTGCTCGGGGGGGGAACACTGAAGCTTTCTTT. Using reference TRBV2 and TRBJ1-1 for the parts outside the CDR3, the full variable domain is EPEVTQTPSHQVTQMGQEVILRCVPISNHLYFYWYRQILGQKVEFLVSFYNNEISEKSEIFDDQFSVERPDGSNFTLKIRSTKLEDSAMYFCASSARGGNTEAFFGQGTRLTVV.

The V and J genes are TRBV30 and TRBJ1-1; D is unresolved. The V and J ends lost 4 bases and 10 bases respectively, with 16 bases between them. The germline V gene has CDR1 GTSNPN and CDR2 SVGIG (reference sequence). The length of the CDR3 is 12 residues. CDR3 amino acids: CAWKFPGLGAFF. CDR3 sequence (DNA): TGTGCCTGGAAGTTTCCGGGTTTAGGAGCTTTCTTT.

The gene calls are TRBV14 and TRBJ2-5; no reliable D call. The CDR3 runs to 12 residues. From germline, CDR1 is SGHDN and CDR2 FVKESK. With 4 bases removed from V and 7 bases from J, the gap between germline ends came to 10 bases. CDR3 coding DNA: TGTGCCAGCAGCCCACTCCCCCCGACCCAGTACTTC. It codes for CASSPLPPTQYF.

This chain joins TRBV11-1 and TRBJ2-5; 11 bases are a match to TRBD2. The J call is uncertain, as TRBJ2-7 better fits the DNA end. This CDR3 is built from 14 residues. Germline lookup yields CDR1 SGHAT and CDR2 FQDESV (reference sequence). This CDR3 is CASHPGTSGSEQYF. In DNA, the CDR3 is TGTGCCAGCCATCCCGGGACTAGCGGTTCCGAGCAGTACTTC.

The chain has TRBV27 and TRBJ1-2; D possibly corresponds to TRBD1 (6 bases). This CDR3 spans 13 amino acids. CDR1 and CDR2 from the germline V gene are MNHEY and SMNVEV (reference sequence). V was cut by 2 bases and J by 8 bases, with 12 bases left in between. CDR3 nucleotides: TGTGCCAGCAGTTTAGGGTCAGGGGAAGGCTACACCTTC. Translating it yields CASSLGSGEGYTF.

The CDR3 is CASSLGTGFSGNTIYF. The CDR3 DNA reads as TGTGCCAGCAGCTTAGGGACAGGTTTCTCTGGAAACACCATATATTTT. The chain combines TRBV5-8 with TRBJ1-3; TRBD1 matches 8 bases. Germline V gives CDR1 SGHTS, CDR2 YDEGEE. The V gene end was trimmed by 2 bases and the J gene end by 0 bases; junction bases not matched to a gene: 4. The CDR3 contains 16 residues.

This chain joins TRBV19 and TRBJ1-5, with D tentatively TRBD1 (6 bases). With 1 base removed from V and 1 base from J, the gap between germline ends came to 11 bases. The germline CDR1 and CDR2 sequences are LNHDA and SQIVND (reference sequence). This CDR3 spans 16 amino acids. CDR3 nucleotide sequence: TGTGCCAGTAGTATAGCGCGGACAGTCAGCAATCAGCCCCAGCATTTT. Encoded protein: CASSIARTVSNQPQHF.

V is TRBV2 and J is TRBJ2-1, with TRBD1 matching 11 bases. The V gene end was trimmed by 5 bases and the J gene end by 6 bases; junction bases not matched to a gene: 3. Germline values: CDR1 SNHLY, CDR2 FYNNEI. The CDR3 totals 14 residues. For the CDR3, the DNA is TGTGCCAGCAGTCCGGGACAGGGGGTCAATGAGCAGTTCTTC. It is translated as CASSPGQGVNEQFF.

The V gene is TRBV18, the J gene TRBJ2-2; 15 nucleotides align to TRBD2. This CDR3 contains 18 residues. CDR1 is KGHSH and CDR2 is LQKENI in the germline V gene. V was clipped by 3 bases and J by 0 bases; unmatched bases: 2. CDR3 coding DNA: TGTGCCAGCTCACCGGGACTAGCGGGGGGACCGAACACCGGGGAGCTGTTTTTT. It codes for CASSPGLAGGPNTGELFF.

The rearrangement joins TRBV5-1 to TRBJ2-3; D is perhaps TRBD1 (6 bases). The CDR3 length is 14 residues. V shed 2 bases and J shed 1 base, with 8 bases lying between them. CDR1 is SGHRS, CDR2 YFSETQ, per germline. CDR3 DNA sequence: TGCGCCAGCAGCTTACAGGGTCGCACAGATACGCAGTATTTT. Protein: CASSLQGRTDTQYF.

The genes are TRBV11-2 and TRBJ2-1; D perhaps matches TRBD1 (5 bases). The CDR3 contains 13 residues. Germline loops: CDR1 SGHAT, CDR2 FQNNGV. V lost 8 bases and J 10 bases, leaving 18 bases between the germline ends. The CDR3 loop reads CASQGFPKWEQFF. The CDR3 coding sequence is TGTGCCAGCCAGGGTTTTCCCAAATGGGAGCAGTTCTTC.

This clone was seen more than once but under ten times. V and J are TRBV9 and TRBJ2-2; no definite D call. CDR1 and CDR2 from the germline V gene are SGDLS and YYNGEE. CDR3 length: 13 residues. V lost 0 bases, J lost 5 bases, and 5 bases lay in between. The CDR3 region is CASSVDGTGELFF. DNA for the CDR3: TGTGCCAGCAGCGTAGACGGGACCGGGGAGCTGTTTTTT.

The chain couples TRBV9 to TRBJ1-1; no definite D call. V lost 0 bases and J lost 1, with 10 bases in between. The germline V gene has CDR1 SGDLS and CDR2 YYNGEE. This CDR3 contains 15 residues. In nucleotides, the CDR3 is TGTGCCAGCAGCGTAGCCCCTACAGCGAACACTGAAGCTTTCTTT. Translating it yields CASSVAPTANTEAFF.

The CDR3 coding sequence is TGCAGCGTTGGAACCGGGACAGGCCCTGAAAAACTGTTTTTT. It translates to CSVGTGTGPEKLFF. This chain links TRBV29-1 with TRBJ1-4; TRBD1 aligns across 8 bases. The CDR3 sequence is 14 residues long. From germline, CDR1 is SQVTM and CDR2 ANQGSEA. The V gene end was trimmed by 4 bases and the J gene end by 7 bases; junction bases not matched to a gene: 8.

This clone was recorded only once. The chain combines TRBV30 with TRBJ2-7; TRBD2 is a possible D gene (6 bases). Deletions cut 0 bases from V and 0 bases from J, with 9 bases between. This CDR3 is 14 amino acids long. Germline-derived CDR1 and CDR2 are GTSNPN and SVGIG (reference sequence). CDR3 sequence: CAWSVGGLSYEQYF. In DNA, the CDR3 is TGTGCCTGGAGTGTGGGGGGACTCTCCTACGAGCAGTACTTC.

The rearrangement uses TRBV6-6 and TRBJ2-3, with 9 bases identical to TRBD2. CDR1 is MNHNY, CDR2 SVGAGI, per germline (reference sequence). Trimming cost V 5 bases and J 1 base; bases outside gene matches: 7. The CDR3 runs to 16 residues. CDR3 sequence reads: CASSPLSGSGTDTQYF. Written as DNA, the CDR3 is TGTGCCAGCAGTCCCCTTAGCGGGAGCGGCACAGATACGCAGTATTTT.

V usage is TRBV19 and J usage is TRBJ2-2; 12 nucleotides line up with TRBD2. The CDR3 extends over 17 amino acids. From germline, CDR1 is LNHDA and CDR2 SQIVND (reference sequence). Trimming took 3 bases from V and 4 from J; bases not matched to a gene: 6. As DNA, the CDR3 is TGTGCCAGTAGTATTAGCCTAGCGGGAGGGCGCACCGGGGAGCTGTTTTTT. It translates to CASSISLAGGRTGELFF.